This entry describes one T cell receptor beta chain. The length of the CDR3 is 14 residues. V dropped 0 bases and J dropped 5; count of bases not matched to a gene: 5. Per the germline V gene, CDR1 is SGHRS and CDR2 is YFSETQ. This record belongs to a study of control samples from healthy donors and cancer patients. Method: immunoSEQ multiplex PCR; TCRdb's copy keeps in-frame clones and lacks some. This table holds some 150,000 clones, under 95% found once. The receptor comes from a man younger than 30 in good health. The sequenced sample was blood. The chain joins TRBV5-1 to TRBJ2-7; TRBD1 matches at 7 bases. In DNA, the CDR3 is TGCGCCAGCAGCTTGGCACAGGGGTCCCACGAGCAGTACTTC. It specifies CASSLAQGSHEQYF.